Listed here is a single T cell receptor beta chain. Its antigen is unknown. Being one base from a much bigger clone, this may be a read error. Per the germline V gene, CDR1 is SGHNT and CDR2 is YYREEE (reference sequence). The CDR3 is 14 amino acids. Each CDR3 protein gets one entry after TCRdb re-called the reads with MiXCR. The table shows about 13,000 distinct CDR3 sequences, with 18% occurring only once. The sample comes from a study of liver allograft versus peripheral blood T cells. Study background: Intrahepatic T cell receptor repertoires from transplanted livers were compared against repertoires in recipients' peripheral blood. Study observations and caveats: A difference was reportedly observed between T cell receptor repertoires inside liver allografts and those in peripheral blood.

The chain has TRBV5-4 and TRBJ1-4, with D possibly TRBD1 on 6 matching bases. The TCR originated in a human patient who had a liver transplant. Some T cells may be transferred from the graft donor. For the CDR3, the DNA is TGTGCCTGCAGCTCAGGGGCAACTAATGAAAAACTGTTTTTT. It translates to CACSSGATNEKLFF.